This is a list of T cell receptor beta chains from one sample in a study of shared clonotypes between healthy human individuals. Here immunoSEQ multiplex PCR was the method, and the copy in TCRdb shows in-frame clones only, minus some. Altogether a few million clones are present, around 90% being singletons, with the ten largest covering over 0.12%. Material: naive CD4+ T cells sorted from blood. The receptors were gathered from a man between 18 and 35 years old in good health. Each CDR3 is given with its conserved first and last residue. The D gene is left open where the match is weak. Clone sizes are given selectively: once, few, many, or a class where the clone is expanded.

V gene: TRBV2; clone size: .; J gene: TRBJ2-7; D gene: .; CDR3 protein: CASSEAAPGYEQYF; CDR3 DNA: TGTGCCAGCAGTGAAGCGGCTCCAGGCTACGAGCAGTACTTC
V gene: TRBV28; clone size: once; J gene: TRBJ2-7; D gene: .; CDR3 protein: CASGRGDRDEQYF; CDR3 DNA: TGTGCCAGCGGGAGGGGGGATCGCGACGAGCAGTACTTC
V gene: TRBV7-9; clone size: .; J gene: TRBJ1-2; D gene: TRBD1; CDR3 protein: CASSGEAGQGVNYGYTF; CDR3 DNA: TGTGCCAGCAGCGGAGAGGCGGGACAGGGGGTTAACTATGGCTACACCTTC
V gene: TRBV5-5; clone size: .; J gene: TRBJ1-6; D gene: .; CDR3 protein: CASSLPGTSNSPLHF; CDR3 DNA: TGTGCCAGCAGCTTACCAGGGACGAGCAATTCACCCCTCCACTTT
V gene: TRBV6-4; clone size: .; J gene: TRBJ2-7; D gene: TRBD1; CDR3 protein: CASSEAGTEGEQYF; CDR3 DNA: TGTGCCAGCAGTGAAGCCGGGACAGAGGGCGAGCAGTACTTC
V gene: TRBV10-3; clone size: .; J gene: TRBJ1-2; D gene: TRBD1; CDR3 protein: CAISVGQGATNYGYTF; CDR3 DNA: TGTGCCATCAGTGTTGGGCAGGGGGCCACTAACTATGGCTACACCTTC
V gene: TRBV4-1; clone size: .; J gene: TRBJ1-1; D gene: TRBD1; CDR3 protein: CASSPTGRDTEAFF; CDR3 DNA: TGCGCCAGCAGCCCGACAGGGAGGGACACTGAAGCTTTCTTT
V gene: TRBV9; clone size: .; J gene: TRBJ2-7; D gene: .; CDR3 protein: CASSSHFGLTYEQYF; CDR3 DNA: TGTGCCAGCAGCTCCCACTTTGGGCTAACCTACGAGCAGTACTTC
V gene: TRBV27; clone size: .; J gene: TRBJ2-5; D gene: .; CDR3 protein: CASRGEGWEETQYF; CDR3 DNA: TGTGCCAGCAGGGGGGAAGGGTGGGAAGAGACCCAGTACTTC
V gene: TRBV6-4; clone size: .; J gene: TRBJ2-5; D gene: .; CDR3 protein: CASSDFRQEETQYF; CDR3 DNA: TGTGCCAGCAGTGACTTCCGACAGGAAGAGACCCAGTACTTC
V gene: TRBV2; clone size: .; J gene: TRBJ2-1; D gene: TRBD1; CDR3 protein: CASKSREGANEQFF; CDR3 DNA: TGTGCCAGCAAAAGTAGAGAGGGGGCGAATGAGCAGTTCTTC
V gene: TRBV9; clone size: .; J gene: TRBJ1-2; D gene: TRBD1; CDR3 protein: CASSVGQGVQGYTF; CDR3 DNA: TGTGCCAGCAGCGTCGGACAGGGGGTGCAGGGCTACACCTTC
V gene: TRBV19; clone size: .; J gene: TRBJ1-1; D gene: TRBD1; CDR3 protein: CASSIQWVTGGRGTEAFF; CDR3 DNA: TGTGCCAGTAGTATACAGTGGGTCACAGGGGGCAGGGGTACTGAAGCTTTCTTT
V gene: TRBV30; clone size: .; J gene: TRBJ2-7; D gene: TRBD1; CDR3 protein: CAWSGTGTDNRYF; CDR3 DNA: TGTGCCTGGAGTGGGACCGGGACAGATAATCGGTACTTC
V gene: TRBV5-1; clone size: .; J gene: TRBJ1-2; D gene: .; CDR3 protein: CASSLELSGMGYGYTF; CDR3 DNA: TGCGCCAGCAGCTTGGAGCTATCAGGGATGGGCTATGGCTACACCTTC
V gene: TRBV9; clone size: .; J gene: TRBJ2-3; D gene: TRBD2; CDR3 protein: CASSPGLAGGTDTQYF; CDR3 DNA: TGTGCCAGCAGCCCGGGGCTAGCGGGAGGCACAGATACGCAGTATTTT
V gene: TRBV5-1; clone size: .; J gene: TRBJ2-1; D gene: .; CDR3 protein: CASSFLSSYNEQFF; CDR3 DNA: TGCGCCAGCAGCTTCCTTAGCTCCTACAATGAGCAGTTCTTC
V gene: TRBV19; clone size: few; J gene: TRBJ2-7; D gene: TRBD1; CDR3 protein: CASSIVAGGNYEQYF; CDR3 DNA: TGTGCCAGTAGTATAGTGGCAGGGGGCAACTACGAGCAGTACTTC
V gene: TRBV7-2; clone size: .; J gene: TRBJ2-5; D gene: TRBD2; CDR3 protein: CASSSKLAGLQETQYF; CDR3 DNA: TGTGCCAGCAGCTCCAAACTAGCGGGATTACAAGAGACCCAGTACTTC
V gene: TRBV5-1; clone size: .; J gene: TRBJ2-7; D gene: TRBD2; CDR3 protein: CASTLAGSSYEQYF; CDR3 DNA: TGCGCCAGCACCTTAGCGGGGAGCTCCTACGAGCAGTACTTC
V gene: TRBV5-1; clone size: .; J gene: TRBJ1-5; D gene: .; CDR3 protein: CASSLEPGLSNQPQHF; CDR3 DNA: TGCGCCAGCAGCTTGGAGCCAGGGTTGAGCAATCAGCCCCAGCATTTT
V gene: TRBV18; clone size: once; J gene: TRBJ2-1; D gene: .; CDR3 protein: CASSPKQESSYNEQFF; CDR3 DNA: TGTGCCAGCTCACCAAAGCAGGAATCCTCCTACAATGAGCAGTTCTTC
V gene: TRBV19; clone size: few; J gene: TRBJ1-3; D gene: .; CDR3 protein: CASSIPSGNTIYF; CDR3 DNA: TGTGCCAGTAGTATCCCGTCGGGAAACACCATATATTTT
V gene: TRBV10-3; clone size: .; J gene: TRBJ2-1; D gene: .; CDR3 protein: CAISEGLSYNEQFF; CDR3 DNA: TGTGCCATCAGTGAGGGACTCTCCTACAATGAGCAGTTCTTC
V gene: TRBV7-2; clone size: .; J gene: TRBJ1-1; D gene: TRBD1; CDR3 protein: CASSPRDSNTEAFF; CDR3 DNA: TGTGCCAGCAGCCCTAGGGACAGCAACACTGAAGCTTTCTTT
V gene: TRBV6-4; clone size: once; J gene: TRBJ2-3; D gene: TRBD2; CDR3 protein: CASSRGGGTDTQYF; CDR3 DNA: TGTGCCAGCAGTAGGGGAGGGGGCACAGATACGCAGTATTTT